Listed below are T cell receptor beta chains from one sample, sequenced in a study of T cell repertoires in cytomegalovirus infection. TCRdb processed the reads anew with MiXCR; each CDR3 protein has one entry. The sample records about 830,000 distinct CDR3 sequences, less than 35% being singletons. Their target antigens are unknown. The source material was cultured CD8+ T cells from PBMCs, sampled from culture after CMV antigen stimulation. The receptors originated from a human donor in good health (CMV status not recorded). Some clones in this sample may be carry-over from other donors' samples. Each CDR3 is given with its conserved first and last residue. A D gene is named only where the DNA matches it firmly.

v_call: TRBV27
d_call: -
cdr3_aa: CASSLSGTLLVQHF

v_call: TRBV6-1
d_call: TRBD1
cdr3_aa: CASSENTGVGREQYF

v_call: TRBV6-5
d_call: TRBD2
cdr3_aa: CASSFTGLAGQETQYF

v_call: TRBV12-5
d_call: -
cdr3_aa: CASGLVIRPLDVTEAFF

v_call: TRBV4-3
d_call: -
cdr3_aa: CASSQVEASLGNQPQHF

v_call: TRBV20-1
d_call: -
cdr3_aa: CSAAGSGELFF

v_call: TRBV5-1
d_call: TRBD1
cdr3_aa: CASSLVRGPYNEQFF

v_call: TRBV7-9
d_call: -
cdr3_aa: CASSPVPGSSQNNEQFF

v_call: TRBV7-8
d_call: -
cdr3_aa: CARIRGRSTDTQYF

v_call: TRBV12-3/TRBV12-4
d_call: -
cdr3_aa: CASSTSGIYEQYF

v_call: TRBV4-1
d_call: TRBD2
cdr3_aa: CASSQASGGSYNEQFF

v_call: TRBV19
d_call: TRBD2
cdr3_aa: CASIPNRGGSYNEQFF

v_call: TRBV6-5
d_call: TRBD1
cdr3_aa: CASSTWTGVQTQNTEAFF

v_call: TRBV7-4
d_call: -
cdr3_aa: CASSFSEVEQFF

v_call: TRBV6-1
d_call: -
cdr3_aa: CASGLTGELFF

v_call: TRBV20-1
d_call: -
cdr3_aa: CSARRPWGDSYEQYF

v_call: TRBV14
d_call: -
cdr3_aa: CASSYRRQETQYF

v_call: TRBV6-5
d_call: -
cdr3_aa: CASSYGQRLGYTF

v_call: TRBV6-5
d_call: -
cdr3_aa: CASSYKWGPLMDEQFF

v_call: TRBV27
d_call: -
cdr3_aa: CASSLVPHSNTGELFF

v_call: TRBV7-2
d_call: -
cdr3_aa: CASSQTGVPSYEQYF

v_call: TRBV19
d_call: -
cdr3_aa: CARPGVFYNQPQHF

v_call: TRBV7-8
d_call: -
cdr3_aa: CASSFQLAGTDTQYF

v_call: TRBV6-2/TRBV6-3
d_call: TRBD2
cdr3_aa: CASSLSGGTYNEQFF

v_call: TRBV4-1
d_call: -
cdr3_aa: CASSQDRSPSLPHDTQYF

v_call: TRBV2
d_call: -
cdr3_aa: CASITGRPYEQYF

v_call: TRBV7-9
d_call: TRBD1
cdr3_aa: CASSSLKGANTIYF

v_call: TRBV7-3
d_call: -
cdr3_aa: CTSSSGTDTQYF

v_call: TRBV14
d_call: -
cdr3_aa: CASSPPGGTADTEAFF

v_call: TRBV12-3/TRBV12-4
d_call: TRBD1
cdr3_aa: CASSLALGGGAHQPQHF

v_call: TRBV7-6
d_call: TRBD1
cdr3_aa: CASSFGQGAYNEQFF

v_call: TRBV9
d_call: TRBD2
cdr3_aa: CASSVALAGGVNTGELFF

v_call: TRBV13
d_call: -
cdr3_aa: CASSTGTGYTDTQYF

v_call: TRBV27
d_call: -
cdr3_aa: CASSLSAPHEQYF

v_call: TRBV7-8
d_call: TRBD2
cdr3_aa: CASSPRLAGGPGSYNEQFF

v_call: TRBV15
d_call: -
cdr3_aa: CATSRHPPRGETQYF

v_call: TRBV7-2
d_call: TRBD2
cdr3_aa: CASEDSGGEETQYF

v_call: TRBV7-3
d_call: -
cdr3_aa: CASSPGPPSTEAFF

v_call: TRBV7-9
d_call: TRBD1
cdr3_aa: CASSLRGQIQETQYF

v_call: TRBV11-3
d_call: -
cdr3_aa: CASSLDRRGWDNEQFF